These 13 T cell receptor beta chains originate from one sample sequenced in a study of CD8+ T cells in alopecia areata. RNA extraction was followed by reverse transcription into cDNA, which acted as the sequencing template. Sequencing used immunoSEQ multiplex PCR; TCRdb keeps in-frame clones, though not all of them. The sample records around 140,000 clones, 86% being singletons. Noted treatment: oral pan-JAK inhibitor, 5-10 mg twice daily. Sequenced here: CD8+ T cells sorted from blood, sampled at week 4, from a patient treated with tofacitinib. The receptors were gathered from a human donor with alopecia areata.

The rearrangement uses TRBV27 and TRBJ1-2; no definite D call. V lost 2 bases, J lost 5 bases, and 12 bases lay in between. The CDR3 is 14 amino acids. CDR1 is MNHEY, CDR2 SMNVEV, per germline (reference sequence). This CDR3 is CASSLTGSVYGYTF. Here the CDR3 DNA reads TGTGCCAGCAGTTTAACCGGGAGCGTTTATGGCTACACCTTC.

The V gene is TRBV7-2, the J gene TRBJ2-7; perhaps TRBD2 as D (7 bases). Germline CDR1 and CDR2: SGHTA and FQGNSA. The CDR3 consists of 15 residues. With 5 bases removed from V and 2 bases from J, the gap between germline ends came to 16 bases. CDR3 protein: CASSPFGGGTYEQYF. CDR3 coding DNA: TGTGCCAGCAGCCCCTTCGGCGGGGGCACCTACGAGCAGTACTTC.

The rearrangement links TRBV13 to TRBJ1-2, with no clear D. Germline CDR1 and CDR2: PRHDT and FYEKMQ (reference sequence). V was cut by 2 bases and J by 5 bases, with 6 bases left in between. CDR3 length equals 12 residues. The CDR3, as DNA: TGTGCCAGCAGCTTACCCGGGTATGGCTACACCTTC. Its protein product is CASSLPGYGYTF.

The V and J genes are TRBV7-6 and TRBJ2-5; D is uncertain. Trimming shortened V by 7 bases and J by 5 bases, and 8 bases separated the two germline ends. The CDR3 consists of 11 residues. Germline V gene sequence: CDR1 SGHVS, CDR2 FNYEAQ. This CDR3 reads CASMSGETQYF. The CDR3, as DNA: TGTGCCAGCATGAGTGGCGAGACCCAGTACTTC.

This chain connects TRBV4-2 to TRBJ2-7, with 9 nucleotides matching TRBD1. CDR3 length: 14 residues. The J segment lost 2 bases and the V segment lost 3 bases, leaving 2 bases of the junction unmatched. Germline assignment: CDR1 LGHNA and CDR2 YNFKEQ. The CDR3 here is CASSQDRGPYEQYF. DNA for the CDR3: TGTGCCAGCAGCCAGGACAGGGGCCCCTACGAGCAGTACTTC.

The count of this clone is one. The chain has TRBV5-4 and TRBJ2-7; 9 nucleotides match TRBD2. The length of the CDR3 is 15 residues. Trimming cost V 0 bases and J 6 bases; bases outside gene matches: 7. The germline V gene has CDR1 SGHNT and CDR2 YYREEE (reference sequence). In DNA form, the CDR3 reads TGTGCCAGCAGCTTGGATGGTAGCGGGAGAGGCGAGCAGTACTTC. It codes for CASSLDGSGRGEQYF.

This chain connects TRBV29-1 to TRBJ2-1; TRBD2 matches 7 bases. In germline, CDR1 is SQVTM, CDR2 ANQGSEA. V trimming: 6 bases; J trimming: 15 bases; junction bases outside the gene matches: 14. The CDR3 loop spans 12 amino acids. CDR3: CSVKLPRREWFF. DNA for the CDR3: TGCAGCGTCAAGCTTCCCAGGCGGGAGTGGTTCTTC.

The chain has TRBV5-4 and TRBJ1-6, with 8 bases aligning to TRBD1. The CDR3 runs 17 residues. Unmatched junction bases numbered 10, after V lost 1 base and J lost 7 bases. Germline CDR1 and CDR2: SGHNT and YYREEE (reference sequence). CDR3 nucleotides: TGTGCCAGCAGCTTGCGGCCAGGGGGCGCGCCGAATTCACCCCTCCACTTT. Protein sequence: CASSLRPGGAPNSPLHF.

The CDR3 DNA reads TGCGCCAGCAGCCAACAGACAGAGGATGAGCAGTTCTTC. Residues: CASSQQTEDEQFF. The chain couples TRBV4-1 to TRBJ2-1; D perhaps matches TRBD1 (5 bases). This CDR3 region has 13 residues. From germline, CDR1 is MGHRA and CDR2 YSYEKL. The V gene lost 2 bases and the J gene lost 8 bases, with 10 bases spanning the gap.

This chain uses TRBV29-1 with TRBJ2-7, with D tentatively TRBD1 (6 bases). The CDR3 has 17 amino acids. CDR1 and CDR2 from the germline V gene are SQVTM and ANQGSEA. V was trimmed by 0 bases and J by 0 bases, leaving 18 bases between them. The CDR3 DNA reads as TGCAGCGTTGAAGATAGGGGATCCAGGGGATCCTCCTACGAGCAGTACTTC. It codes for CSVEDRGSRGSSYEQYF.

This clone came up a few times. V and J are TRBV6-5 and TRBJ2-2; 7 bases agree with TRBD2. CDR1 and CDR2 (germline): MNHEY, SVGAGI. The CDR3 has 15 amino acids. The trim removed 6 bases at V and 6 bases at J, leaving 10 bases unmatched. CDR3 nucleotides: TGTGCCAGCAGCTCACAACCTACTAGCGCCGGGGAGCTGTTTTTT. Amino acids: CASSSQPTSAGELFF.

The rearrangement links TRBV5-1 to TRBJ2-5; TRBD2 agrees at 13 bases. CDR3 length: 15 amino acids. Germline-derived CDR1 and CDR2 are SGHRS and YFSETQ. V was pared by 4 bases and J by 5 bases, with 5 bases of the junction left unmatched. The CDR3 DNA sequence: TGCGCCAGCAGCCCGGGGACTAGCGGGATGGAGACCCAGTACTTC. This sequence encodes CASSPGTSGMETQYF.

V usage is TRBV13 and J usage is TRBJ2-2, with TRBD1 identical over 9 bases. V gave up 4 bases and J gave up 5 bases; unmatched junction bases: 2. CDR1 and CDR2 (germline): PRHDT, FYEKMQ (reference sequence). The CDR3 is 14 residues long. CDR3: CASSWGQGTGELFF. The CDR3 nucleotides are TGTGCCAGCAGCTGGGGACAGGGAACCGGGGAGCTGTTTTTT.